The source of this T cell receptor beta chain is a study of blood T cell repertoires in COVID-19. Study information: The origin of the acute and convalescent COVID-19 samples was the United States, Italy and Spain.

Original processing notes: Estimation of nucleated cell counts was performed using reference gene primer amplification. Libraries were prepared by immunoSEQ multiplex PCR; TCRdb keeps only in-frame clonotypes and omits some of them. For V, J and clone size, that table is used; D and trimming come from the DNA. The data show over 100,000 clones, around 89% seen once. CDR3 size: 15 residues. Germline lookup yields CDR1 MGHRA and CDR2 YSYEKL. J lost 11 bases, V lost 1 base, and 9 bases had no gene match. The clonotype comes from a human donor with acute or convalescent COVID-19. The donor label of this sample is uncertain. Material for sequencing was peripheral blood. The V call is TRBV4-1, the J call TRBJ2-3, with 10 bases aligning to TRBD2. The CDR3 DNA reads as TGCGCCAGCAGCCAAGTCAAACGAGGGACTAGCGAGCAGTATTTT. Protein: CASSQVKRGTSEQYF.